The 24 T cell receptor beta chains in this list originate from one sample, sequenced in a study of T cell repertoires in cytomegalovirus infection. Antigens for these TCRs are unknown. TCRdb used MiXCR to reprocess the reads, holding one entry per CDR3 protein. The sample holds around 900,000 distinct CDR3 sequences, around 30% seen once. The sample in question was cultured CD8+ T cells from PBMCs, obtained from culture after CMV antigen stimulation. These receptors all stem from a human donor in good health (CMV status not recorded). Some clones in this sample may be carry-over from other donors' samples.

J is TRBJ1-2 and V is TRBV7-9; no firm D call. Trimming shortened V by 6 bases and J by 7 bases, and 12 bases separated the two germline ends. This CDR3 has 12 residues. Germline assignment: CDR1 SEHNR and CDR2 FQNEAQ (reference sequence). The CDR3 DNA is TGTGCCAGCAGTGAAAGGCCGGTTGGCTACACCTTC. Its protein is CASSERPVGYTF.

The CDR3 nucleotides read TGTGCCAGCACGACGGCCTATACCGGGGAGCTGTTTTTT. It specifies CASTTAYTGELFF. The rearrangement joins TRBV27 to TRBJ2-2; D unclear. CDR1 is MNHEY, CDR2 SMNVEV, per germline (reference sequence). The CDR3 loop spans 13 amino acids. V was shortened by 7 bases and J by 5 bases, with 11 bases between the two germline ends.

The chain couples TRBV20-1 to TRBJ1-5; 7 bases match TRBD1. The germline CDR1 and CDR2 sequences are DFQATT and SNEGSKA (reference sequence). The CDR3 length is 14 residues. V trimming: 2 bases; J trimming: 3 bases; junction bases outside the gene matches: 4. The DNA of the CDR3 is TGCAGTGCTAGACAGGGGGAGCCCAATCAGCCCCAGCATTTT. Translating gives CSARQGEPNQPQHF.

This clonotype was seen a handful of times. The chain carries TRBV5-4 and TRBJ2-3; D is ambiguous. V lost 5 bases and J 2 bases, leaving 21 bases between the germline ends. The length of the CDR3 is 17 residues. Germline V gene sequence: CDR1 SGHNT, CDR2 YYREEE (reference sequence). Here the CDR3 DNA reads TGTGCCAGCAGTTTTACACCAACCTTATATGACACAGATACGCAGTATTTT. Amino acids: CASSFTPTLYDTDTQYF.

This clonotype occurred many times. The chain carries TRBV7-8 and TRBJ2-1, with 7 bases identical to TRBD1. This CDR3 is built from 15 residues. Germline CDR1 and CDR2: SGHVS and FQNEAQ. V shed 7 bases, J shed 4 bases, and the junction held 10 bases outside the gene matches. CDR3 loop: CASTQTGTAYNEQFF. The CDR3 DNA reads TGTGCCAGCACCCAAACCGGGACAGCTTACAATGAGCAGTTCTTC.

The gene calls are TRBV20-1 and TRBJ1-6, with TRBD1 matching over 9 bases. The CDR3 spans 16 residues. V trimming: 0 bases; J trimming: 8 bases; junction bases outside the gene matches: 8. The germline V gene has CDR1 DFQATT and CDR2 SNEGSKA (reference sequence). In nucleotides, the CDR3 is TGCAGTGCTAGAGATCCCGGGGACAGGGTATATTCACCCCTCCACTTT. It translates to CSARDPGDRVYSPLHF.

The chain employs TRBV25-1 and TRBJ1-1; TRBD1 matches at 7 bases. The V gene end was trimmed by 5 bases and the J gene end by 2 bases; junction bases not matched to a gene: 8. Germline V gene data show CDR1 as MGHDK and CDR2 as SYGVNS. CDR3 size: 15 residues. The CDR3, as DNA: TGTGCCAGCAGTAGCCGACAGGGACGAAACACTGAAGCTTTCTTT. It encodes CASSSRQGRNTEAFF.

This chain connects TRBV2 to TRBJ1-1, with D unclear. V was cut by 7 bases and J by 13 bases, with 16 bases left in between. The CDR3 sequence is 11 residues long. The germline gives CDR1 SNHLY, CDR2 FYNNEI. CDR3 coding DNA: TGTGCCAGCACCTTACTTAGGGAGGATTTCTTT. This codes for CASTLLREDFF. The whole variable domain, filled in from reference TRBV2 and TRBJ1-1, reads EPEVTQTPSHQVTQMGQEVILRCVPISNHLYFYWYRQILGQKVEFLVSFYNNEISEKSEIFDDQFSVERPDGSNFTLKIRSTKLEDSAMYFCASTLLREDFFGQGTRLTVV.

This clonotype showed up many times. This sequence joins TRBV7-6 and TRBJ1-1; the match to TRBD1 covers 9 bases. Germline V gives CDR1 SGHVS, CDR2 FNYEAQ. The CDR3 loop spans 14 amino acids. V lost 5 bases, J lost 6 bases, and 7 bases stayed unmatched. The CDR3 protein is CASSTGTGFPEAFF. In DNA form, the CDR3 reads TGTGCCAGCAGCACCGGGACAGGGTTCCCTGAAGCTTTCTTT.

The V gene is TRBV14, the J gene TRBJ2-5, with 7 bases that match TRBD1. The length of the CDR3 is 15 residues. V dropped 1 base and J dropped 5; count of bases not matched to a gene: 7. Per the germline V gene, CDR1 is SGHDN and CDR2 is FVKESK. The CDR3 coding sequence is TGTGCCAGCAGCCAAGGAGAGACAGGGTGGGAGACCCAGTACTTC. Translating it yields CASSQGETGWETQYF.

This clonotype has only a few counts. The chain employs TRBV7-9 and TRBJ2-7; D unclear. V gave up 3 bases and J gave up 0 bases, with 15 bases separating them. The CDR3 is 16 residues long. The germline V gene has CDR1 SEHNR and CDR2 FQNEAQ (reference sequence). CDR3 DNA sequence: TGTGCCAGCAGCTTCCCGAGTCGTGATTCCTCCTACGAGCAGTACTTC. It specifies CASSFPSRDSSYEQYF.

V and J are TRBV9 and TRBJ1-1; no clear D. V was clipped by 0 bases and J by 0 bases, with 3 bases between them. From germline, CDR1 is SGDLS and CDR2 YYNGEE. This CDR3 has 13 amino acids. The CDR3 DNA reads TGTGCCAGCAGCGTAGATGTGAACACTGAAGCTTTCTTT. This encodes CASSVDVNTEAFF.

The V call is TRBV5-1, the J call TRBJ2-1, with 9 bases fitting TRBD2. Per the germline V gene, CDR1 is SGHRS and CDR2 is YFSETQ. Trimming at V came to 4 bases and at J to 9 bases, leaving 8 bases not matched to a gene. This CDR3 spans 14 amino acids. CDR3 sequence reads: CASSAGLAPGEQFF. The DNA for the CDR3 is TGCGCCAGCAGCGCGGGACTAGCCCCGGGTGAGCAGTTCTTC.

The chain uses TRBV20-1 and TRBJ2-5, with unresolved D. Trimming removed 0 bases at V and 2 bases at J, with 13 bases between. The CDR3 runs 15 residues. CDR1 is DFQATT and CDR2 is SNEGSKA in the germline V gene (reference sequence). CDR3 nucleotides: TGCAGTGCTAGAGATGACTGGAGCAATCAAGAGACCCAGTACTTC. It yields the protein CSARDDWSNQETQYF.

On this clonotype itself: A much larger clone differs by one base, so this may be a read error. This chain joins TRBV12-3 or TRBV12-4 and TRBJ1-1; 10 nucleotides line up with TRBD1. The CDR3 extends over 15 amino acids. The CDR3 sequence: CVSSLWDRGNTEAFF. In nucleotides, the CDR3 is TGTGTCAGCAGTTTGTGGGACAGGGGGAACACTGAAGCTTTCTTT.

This clonotype appeared a few times. The gene calls are TRBV7-9 and TRBJ1-3; TRBD1 matches 10 bases. CDR3 length: 15 amino acids. Trimming removed 5 bases from V and 7 bases from J; junction bases left unmatched: 8. Germline V lookup: CDR1 SEHNR, CDR2 FQNEAQ (reference sequence). CDR3 bases: TGTGCCAGCAGCACGACAGGGGGCAACAGGAACACCATATATTTT. Translated, it gives CASSTTGGNRNTIYF.

This clonotype is a singleton in its sample. The chain links TRBV15 to TRBJ1-2; no reliable D call. The CDR3 is 11 amino acids. The V gene lost 4 bases and the J gene lost 10 bases, with 10 bases spanning the gap. Germline CDR1 is LNHNV and CDR2 is YYDKDF (reference sequence). The CDR3 loop reads CATSIGRDYTF. CDR3 coding DNA: TGTGCCACCAGCATCGGCCGGGACTACACCTTC. The complete variable domain, with remaining parts taken from reference TRBV15 and TRBJ1-2, reads DAMVIQNPRYQVTQFGKPVTLSCSQTLNHNVMYWYQQKSSQAPKLLFHYYDKDFNNEADTPDNFQSRRPNTSFCFLDIRSPGLGDTAMYLCATSIGRDYTFGSGTRLTVV.

This clonotype was picked up a small number of times. This chain uses TRBV6-2 or TRBV6-3 with TRBJ2-7, with D unresolved. V lost 0 bases and J 6 bases, leaving 9 bases between the germline ends. The CDR3 covers 13 residues. Germline assignment: CDR1 MNHEY and CDR2 SVGEGT. The CDR3 loop reads CASSYSAVSEQYF. In DNA, the CDR3 is TGTGCCAGCAGTTACTCGGCAGTCAGCGAGCAGTACTTC.

In its sample, this clonotype was seen many times. This chain joins TRBV7-2 and TRBJ1-6; the D is unclear. The CDR3 consists of 16 residues. V lost 1 base and J lost 0, with 7 bases in between. In germline, CDR1 is SGHTA, CDR2 FQGNSA. The CDR3 here is CASSLDESSYNSPLHF. In nucleotides, the CDR3 is TGTGCCAGCAGCTTAGATGAGAGCTCCTATAATTCACCCCTCCACTTT.

This clonotype turned up a few times. This sequence joins TRBV13 and TRBJ1-2; D is uncertain. From germline, CDR1 is PRHDT and CDR2 FYEKMQ (reference sequence). The CDR3 totals 16 residues. Deletions cut 8 bases from V and 4 bases from J, with 23 bases between. CDR3 nucleotide sequence: TGTGCCAGCTCCTCCCTCGGGCAGTTCAACTTCTATGGCTACACCTTC. It codes for CASSSLGQFNFYGYTF.

This clonotype has a count of ten or more. CDR3 DNA sequence: TGTGCCAGCAGTTTTGGGCGCCAGCCCCAGCATTTT. Translating it yields CASSFGRQPQHF. The chain is built from TRBV12-3 or TRBV12-4 and TRBJ1-5; no reliable D call. V shed 3 bases and J shed 7 bases, with 7 bases lying between them. The CDR3 contains 12 residues.

V gene TRBV4-1 combines with J gene TRBJ1-1; D not resolved. V dropped 0 bases and J dropped 5 bases, with 10 bases sitting between them. Germline CDR1 is MGHRA and CDR2 is YSYEKL. CDR3 length: 14 residues. CDR3 sequence: CASSQELGSTEAFF. DNA for the CDR3: TGCGCCAGCAGCCAAGAGTTAGGCTCTACTGAAGCTTTCTTT.

The chain joins TRBV27 to TRBJ2-2; 8 positions match TRBD2. The germline gives CDR1 MNHEY, CDR2 SMNVEV (reference sequence). This CDR3 has 15 residues. V trimming: 4 bases; J trimming: 6 bases; junction bases outside the gene matches: 7. As DNA, the CDR3 is TGTGCCAGCAGTTCCCCCCCCGGGGGGGCCGGGGAGCTGTTTTTT. It encodes CASSSPPGGAGELFF.

The chain carries TRBV27 and TRBJ2-7; D might be TRBD1 (5 bases). V shed 0 bases and J shed 3 bases, with 9 bases lying between them. This CDR3 region has 14 residues. The germline V gene encodes CDR1 MNHEY and CDR2 SMNVEV (reference sequence). This CDR3 is CASSLSDSNYEQYF. The DNA of the CDR3 is TGTGCCAGCAGTTTATCCGACAGCAACTACGAGCAGTACTTC.